This record looks at one TCR beta chain sequence and its context. Its antigen is undetermined. The sample originates from a study of T-cell reconstitution after alpha-beta-depleted transplantation in children. Regarding the study as a whole: The study reportedly traced alpha-beta T cells about two months after transplant to several hundred expanded graft clones. Surviving recipient T cells and thymic progenitors accounted for the high day-60 TCRbeta diversity observed in some patients.

Unique molecular identifiers featured in how the TCRbeta library was prepared. In TCRdb, the PCR reads were re-called with MiXCR into one record per CDR3 protein. The sample holds 780,000 or so distinct CDR3 sequences, roughly 15% seen once. Sequenced here: PBMCs, mostly from graft donor cells, sampled 360 days after TCRalphabeta/CD19-depleted stem cell transplant. The sequence was collected from a male patient under 18 who had a stem cell transplant for acute lymphoblastic leukemia, so the T cells may come from the graft donor.

The DNA for the CDR3 is TGTGCCAGCAGCAACCGGGACGCCTACACAGATACGCAGTATTTT. Its protein is CASSNRDAYTDTQYF. The chain links TRBV9 to TRBJ2-3; either TRBD1 or TRBD2 may supply D (5 bases each). Germline V CDR1 and CDR2: SGDLS, YYNGEE. V lost 4 bases and J lost 2, with 14 bases in between. The CDR3 is 15 amino acids.